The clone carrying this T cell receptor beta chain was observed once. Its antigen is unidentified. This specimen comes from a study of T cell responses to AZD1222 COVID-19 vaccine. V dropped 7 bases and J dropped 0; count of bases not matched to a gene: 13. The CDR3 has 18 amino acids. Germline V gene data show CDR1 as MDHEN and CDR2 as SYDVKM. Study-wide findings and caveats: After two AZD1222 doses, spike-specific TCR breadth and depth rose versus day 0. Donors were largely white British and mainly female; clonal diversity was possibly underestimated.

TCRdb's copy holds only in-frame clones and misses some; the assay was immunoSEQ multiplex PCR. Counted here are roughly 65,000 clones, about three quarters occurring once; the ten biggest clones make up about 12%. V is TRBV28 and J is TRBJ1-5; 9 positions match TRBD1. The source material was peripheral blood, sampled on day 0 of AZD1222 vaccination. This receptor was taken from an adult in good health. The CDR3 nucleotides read TGTGCCAGCAAGACAGGGGGTGCCACCGGCTATAGCAATCAGCCCCAGCATTTT. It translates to CASKTGGATGYSNQPQHF.